A single sample gave rise to the 29 T cell receptor beta chains below, sequenced in a study of T-cell memory formation after mild COVID-19. MiXCR, run by TCRdb on the 5' RACE reads, gives a single entry per CDR3 protein. The sample yields about 350,000 distinct CDR3 sequences, roughly 15% seen once. Sequencing used PBMCs or a T cell subset sorted from them (not recorded which). The receptors derive from a man between 18 and 29 years old who had mild COVID-19 (a few samples of this study predate the infection). Cell type and time point are not known.

This clonotype was seen a few times. The gene calls are TRBV20-1 and TRBJ1-5; D is unclear. The CDR3 consists of 13 residues. Trimming cost V 3 bases and J 0 bases, with 6 bases left between them. Germline CDR1 is DFQATT and CDR2 is SNEGSKA (reference sequence). The CDR3 DNA reads as TGCAGTGCTAGTACGACTAGCAATCAGCCCCAGCATTTT. This sequence encodes CSASTTSNQPQHF.

Many counts were recorded for this clonotype. The genes are TRBV4-1 and TRBJ2-2, with unresolved D. V was cut by 0 bases and J by 7 bases, with 12 bases left in between. This CDR3 is built from 15 residues. Germline V CDR1 and CDR2: MGHRA, YSYEKL. The DNA for the CDR3 is TGCGCCAGCAGCCAAGAAGGAACGGATGTCGGGGAGCTGTTTTTT. This codes for CASSQEGTDVGELFF.

This clonotype has more than one count but fewer than ten. V usage is TRBV20-1 and J usage is TRBJ1-5; unclear D gene. CDR1 is DFQATT and CDR2 is SNEGSKA in the germline V gene (reference sequence). Trimming stripped 8 bases from V and 0 bases from J, with 14 bases between. The CDR3 is 14 amino acids. The CDR3 bases are TGCAGTACTAATACATCGATTAGCAATCAGCCCCAGCATTTT. This codes for CSTNTSISNQPQHF.

The table lists this clonotype with a few counts. V is TRBV7-9 and J is TRBJ2-2; D may be TRBD1 or TRBD2 (5 bases each). From germline, CDR1 is SEHNR and CDR2 FQNEAQ (reference sequence). The germline V and J ends were trimmed by 3 bases and 0 bases, with 14 bases remaining between them. CDR3 length equals 17 residues. The DNA of the CDR3 is TGTGCCAGCAGCTTGAGCGGACGGACACCGAACACCGGGGAGCTGTTTTTT. Translating gives CASSLSGRTPNTGELFF.

This clonotype was observed many times. V gene TRBV4-3 combines with J gene TRBJ2-1; D might be TRBD2 (5 bases). The CDR3 consists of 15 residues. CDR1 is LGHNA and CDR2 is YSLEER in the germline V gene. Trimming cost V 0 bases and J 4 bases, with 10 bases left between them. CDR3 residues: CASSQDLRRYNEQFF. The CDR3 DNA reads TGCGCCAGCAGCCAAGATCTCAGGAGGTACAATGAGCAGTTCTTC.

V is TRBV4-2 and J is TRBJ2-6; a possible D gene is TRBD1 (6 bases). V was shortened by 5 bases and J by 0 bases, with 17 bases between the two germline ends. The germline CDR1 and CDR2 sequences are LGHNA and YNFKEQ. This CDR3 has 18 amino acids. The CDR3 region is CASSETEQGHSGANVLTF. CDR3 nucleotides: TGTGCCAGCAGCGAAACGGAACAGGGTCACTCTGGGGCCAACGTCCTGACTTTC.

The gene calls are TRBV5-1 and TRBJ2-7; D unresolved. Between the trimmed V and J ends, which lost 0 bases and 4 bases, there was a span of 8 bases. The CDR3 spans 13 residues. Germline lookup yields CDR1 SGHRS and CDR2 YFSETQ. The CDR3 bases are TGCGCCAGCAGCTTGGACAGATTATACGAGCAGTACTTC. Amino acid sequence: CASSLDRLYEQYF.

This clonotype was picked up many times. The chain has TRBV18 and TRBJ2-5; 8 bases line up with TRBD2. The CDR3 is made up of 14 amino acids. The V segment lost 8 bases and the J segment 2 bases; nucleotides outside the gene matches: 7. CDR1 KGHSH and CDR2 LQKENI come from the germline V gene. The CDR3, as DNA: TGTGCCAGCAGCCCTACTAGCGGACAAGAGACCCAGTACTTC. Amino acid sequence: CASSPTSGQETQYF.

This clonotype was recorded a few times. The chain carries TRBV15 and TRBJ2-3, with TRBD2 matching 13 bases. With V trimmed by 1 base and J by 6 bases, 7 bases remained unmatched. The V gene's germline CDR1 is LNHNV and CDR2 YYDKDF (reference sequence). The CDR3 has 17 amino acids. CDR3 nucleotides: TGTGCCACCAGCAGAGTCCCACTAGCGGGGGGGCTGGATACGCAGTATTTT. It specifies CATSRVPLAGGLDTQYF.

The chain links TRBV9 to TRBJ2-7; a weak D match, TRBD2 (6 bases). V lost 7 bases and J lost 5, with 16 bases in between. The CDR3 sequence is 13 residues long. In germline, CDR1 is SGDLS, CDR2 YYNGEE. This CDR3 reads CASSGDGVNEQYF. The CDR3, as DNA: TGTGCCAGCTCGGGGGATGGGGTCAACGAGCAGTACTTC.

The chain is built from TRBV6-5 and TRBJ1-6, with D possibly being TRBD1 (6 bases). V gave up 3 bases and J gave up 9 bases, with 12 bases separating them. The CDR3 consists of 14 residues. The V gene's germline CDR1 is MNHEY and CDR2 SVGAGI. For the CDR3, the DNA is TGTGCCAGCAGTTATTACAGGGCGCGTTCACCCCTCCACTTT. This codes for CASSYYRARSPLHF.

This rearrangement joins TRBV18 to TRBJ2-7; 7 bases agree with TRBD1. The germline CDR1 and CDR2 sequences are KGHSH and LQKENI. This CDR3 spans 13 amino acids. With V trimmed by 3 bases and J by 4 bases, 3 bases remained unmatched. The CDR3 here is CASSPTGFYEQYV. The CDR3, as DNA: TGTGCCAGCTCACCGACAGGGTTTTACGAGCAGTACGTC.

This clonotype was seen a handful of times. This chain connects TRBV24-1 to TRBJ2-7; 8 bases are shared with TRBD1. Trimming took 6 bases from V and 2 from J; bases not matched to a gene: 5. The CDR3 length is 14 residues. Germline CDR1 reads KGHDR; CDR2 reads SFDVKD. The CDR3 reads CATSSRGRPYEQYF. The CDR3, as DNA: TGTGCCACCAGTTCCAGGGGGCGGCCCTACGAGCAGTACTTC.

This chain connects TRBV7-3 to TRBJ2-7; either TRBD1 or TRBD2 may supply D (7 bases each). V lost 5 bases and J 5 bases, leaving 13 bases between the germline ends. CDR1 is SGHTA, CDR2 FQGTGA, per germline. The CDR3 sequence is 13 residues long. The CDR3 coding sequence is TGTGCCAGCAGCCAGGGGGGGTCGGACGAGCAGTACTTC. The encoded protein is CASSQGGSDEQYF. Using reference TRBV7-3 and TRBJ2-7 for the parts outside the CDR3, the full variable domain is GAGVSQTPSNKVTEKGKYVELRCDPISGHTALYWYRQSLGQGPEFLIYFQGTGAADDSGLPNDRFFAVRPEGSVSTLKIQRTERGDSAVYLCASSQGGSDEQYFGPGTRLTVT.

This clonotype was observed at least ten times. V and J are TRBV20-1 and TRBJ2-7; tentatively, D is TRBD1 (6 bases). The length of the CDR3 is 13 residues. With 3 bases removed from V and 4 bases from J, the gap between germline ends came to 13 bases. Per germline, CDR1 DFQATT and CDR2 SNEGSKA (reference sequence). This CDR3 is CSASTQGAYEQYV. The CDR3 region has the DNA TGCAGTGCTAGCACACAGGGAGCTTACGAGCAGTACGTC.

The J gene is TRBJ2-5, the V gene TRBV7-9; 9 nucleotides match TRBD1. Trimming removed 5 bases from V and 2 bases from J; junction bases left unmatched: 3. The length of the CDR3 is 14 residues. Germline V gene sequence: CDR1 SEHNR, CDR2 FQNEAQ (reference sequence). Here the CDR3 reads CASSKGTGQETQYF. CDR3 bases: TGTGCCAGCAGCAAGGGGACAGGGCAAGAGACCCAGTACTTC.

The V and J genes are TRBV12-3 or TRBV12-4 and TRBJ1-1; weak D call: TRBD1 (5 bases). The CDR3 sequence is 13 residues long. V dropped 7 bases and J dropped 1 base, with 10 bases sitting between them. Written as DNA, the CDR3 is TGTGCCAGCACCGCCGGGGGGAACACTGAAGCTTTCTTT. This gives the protein CASTAGGNTEAFF.

This clonotype was counted between two and nine times. The V gene is TRBV18, the J gene TRBJ2-5, with 7 bases aligning to TRBD2. Germline CDR1 reads KGHSH; CDR2 reads LQKENI. V was clipped by 2 bases and J by 2 bases; unmatched bases: 5. The CDR3 has 15 amino acids. CDR3 nucleotides: TGTGCCAGCTCACCAATGGGGGGGGAGCAAGAGACCCAGTACTTC. This codes for CASSPMGGEQETQYF.

This clonotype occurred many times. The CDR3 DNA sequence: TGCGCCAGCAGCTTGGAGGCAGGGGTGTATGGCTACACCTTC. Encoded protein: CASSLEAGVYGYTF. The chain recombines TRBV5-1 with TRBJ1-2; possible D gene TRBD1, 6 bases. The V and J ends lost 0 bases and 5 bases respectively, with 11 bases between them. The germline CDR1 and CDR2 sequences are SGHRS and YFSETQ. The CDR3 is 14 amino acids.

This clonotype showed up just a few times. The chain carries TRBV7-2 and TRBJ2-1; D gene unclear. This CDR3 spans 14 amino acids. Germline loops: CDR1 SGHTA, CDR2 FQGNSA. The V gene lost 6 bases and the J gene lost 6 bases, with 15 bases spanning the gap. The CDR3 loop is CASSLRMGPNEQFF. CDR3 sequence (DNA): TGTGCCAGCAGTCTCAGAATGGGTCCCAATGAGCAGTTCTTC.

This clonotype was observed a few times. The V gene is TRBV4-1, the J gene TRBJ2-5, with 9 bases aligning to TRBD1. V shed 2 bases, J shed 7 bases, and the junction held 11 bases outside the gene matches. CDR1 and CDR2 from the germline V gene are MGHRA and YSYEKL. CDR3 size: 16 residues. The CDR3 sequence is CASSQRDRAPWGTQYF. The CDR3 DNA reads TGCGCCAGCAGCCAAAGGGACAGGGCTCCCTGGGGGACCCAGTACTTC.

This sequence joins TRBV11-2 and TRBJ2-5, with a possible D match to TRBD2 (5 bases). Germline V lookup: CDR1 SGHAT, CDR2 FQNNGV. The CDR3 extends over 15 amino acids. V dropped 0 bases and J dropped 5 bases, with 13 bases sitting between them. CDR3 sequence (DNA): TGTGCCAGCAGCTTAGAACTCCTGGGCGGGGAGACCCAGTACTTC. Translation gives CASSLELLGGETQYF.

The sample holds a few counts of this clonotype. This chain uses TRBV20-1 with TRBJ2-1; TRBD2 aligns across 8 bases. V lost 5 bases to trimming and J lost 8 bases; unmatched junction nucleotides: 17. The CDR3 is made up of 16 amino acids. Looked up from germline, CDR1 is DFQATT and CDR2 is SNEGSKA (reference sequence). CDR3 region: CSAPPSGGGRGDEQFF. In nucleotides, the CDR3 is TGCAGTGCTCCCCCCTCGGGGGGGGGCCGGGGCGATGAGCAGTTCTTC.

Only a few counts were recorded for this clonotype. It may be a read error: a sequence one base away is much more abundant. The rearrangement links TRBV7-2 to TRBJ1-5; perhaps TRBD1 as D (6 bases). V was trimmed by 3 bases and J by 7 bases, leaving 10 bases between them. Germline V gives CDR1 SGHTA, CDR2 FQGNSA. The CDR3 extends over 13 amino acids. CDR3 sequence: CASSFNRDQPQHF. The CDR3 nucleotides read TGTGCCAGCAGCTTTAACAGGGACCAGCCCCAGCATTTT.

This clonotype was found a few times. This rearrangement joins TRBV6-2 or TRBV6-3 to TRBJ1-5; tentatively, D is TRBD1 (6 bases). In germline, CDR1 is MNHEY, CDR2 SVGEGT. Between the trimmed V and J ends, which lost 2 bases and 5 bases, there was a span of 16 bases. The CDR3 runs to 16 residues. CDR3 nucleotides: TGTGCCAGCAGTTACCTGCCCCCGCCAGGGGATCAGCCCCAGCATTTT. Amino acids: CASSYLPPPGDQPQHF.

This clonotype was seen more than once but under ten times. The rearrangement joins TRBV6-5 to TRBJ2-2; D gene unclear. The V end was cut by 2 bases, the J end by 6 bases, with 4 bases between. Germline V CDR1 and CDR2: MNHEY, SVGAGI. The CDR3 runs 12 residues. Written as DNA, the CDR3 is TGTGCCAGCAGTTACGGGGCCGGGGAGCTGTTTTTT. Protein: CASSYGAGELFF.

This rearrangement joins TRBV9 to TRBJ2-5; the D gene is possibly TRBD1 (7 bases). Germline CDR1 reads SGDLS; CDR2 reads YYNGEE. The CDR3 has 14 residues. V dropped 2 bases and J dropped 5 bases, with 13 bases sitting between them. This CDR3 is CASSVRGAGETQYF. The CDR3 nucleotides read TGTGCCAGCAGCGTCAGGGGGGCCGGGGAGACCCAGTACTTC.

This clonotype has ten or more counts. CDR3 sequence (DNA): TGCGCCAGCAAGGGGGCGGGACAGGCATCCTACGAGCAGTACTTC. Protein product: CASKGAGQASYEQYF. V is TRBV5-1 and J is TRBJ2-7; 8 nucleotides align to TRBD1. The CDR3 loop spans 15 amino acids. Per germline, CDR1 SGHRS and CDR2 YFSETQ. V shed 6 bases and J 1 base; nucleotides not matched to a gene: 9.

The rearrangement uses TRBV24-1 and TRBJ2-3, with unresolved D. Germline CDR1 is KGHDR and CDR2 is SFDVKD. V dropped 4 bases and J dropped 0 bases, with 7 bases sitting between them. This CDR3 spans 14 amino acids. CDR3 loop: CATSERASTDTQYF. The CDR3 DNA follows: TGTGCCACCAGTGAGCGCGCTAGCACAGATACGCAGTATTTT.